The present TCR beta chain was sequenced within a study of T cell responses to AZD1222 COVID-19 vaccine. For this clone: Its target is not known.

CDR1 is SGHTA, CDR2 FQGNSA, per germline. The ends were cut back, 2 bases at V and 4 bases at J, with 9 bases in the middle. This CDR3 is built from 14 residues. Findings of the study overall: Among vaccine-associated CD4 TCRs, coverage spanned spike, with dominance at 160-218 and 743-854. As reported, nearly half of all spike-specific TCRs target variant regions that are unmutated.

Generated by immunoSEQ multiplex PCR, the TCRdb table keeps only in-frame clones and is missing some. The sample includes around 140,000 clones. The chain carries TRBV7-2 and TRBJ1-3; D gene ambiguous. The specimen sequenced was peripheral blood. The TCR originated in an adult in good health. CDR3 nucleotides: TGTGCCAGCAGCTTACGGGTGGGGGGAAACACCATATATTTT. Translation: CASSLRVGGNTIYF.